The clone carrying this T cell receptor beta chain was observed once. Its specificity is not known. The data were taken from a study of PD-1 blockade in classical Hodgkin lymphoma. Profiled with immunoSEQ multiplex PCR; TCRdb holds only in-frame clones, not every one. The profile covers approximately 160,000 clones, with about 78% appearing a single time and over 7.5% taken by the ten largest. Each of the patients experienced relapse following autologous stem cell transplantation, and their brentuximab vedotin exposure differed. Study-level results: In CD4+ cells, TCR diversity went up significantly by C4D1, but in CD8+ cells it did not. Excluded were patients who started nivolumab under 1 year after ASCT, a group that had lower diversity. As was reported, newly diagnosed patients showed lower baseline TCR diversity than healthy donors did.

The germline gives CDR1 SGHTA, CDR2 FQGNSA. The CDR3 totals 15 residues. Trimming left V 1 base short and J 0 bases short, with 10 bases between. The chain combines TRBV7-2 with TRBJ2-7; D is unclear. This TCR came from a human donor with classical Hodgkin lymphoma. Sequenced here: peripheral blood mononuclear cells (PBMCs), sampled before the second cycle of nivolumab. The CDR3 bases are TGTGCCAGCAGCTTAGGGCAGCCGAGCTCCTACGAGCAGTACTTC. Its protein is CASSLGQPSSYEQYF.